This T cell receptor (beta chain) was found in a study of control samples from healthy donors and cancer patients. V was clipped by 1 base and J by 0 bases; unmatched bases: 3. Looked up from germline, CDR1 is ENHRY and CDR2 is SYGVKD. The CDR3 covers 16 residues. TCRdb's table, derived via immunoSEQ multiplex PCR, lists solely in-frame clones and lacks some. The repertoire has about 120,000 clones, 85% to 90% of them found once; the top ten carry approximately 1%. This receptor was taken from a woman between 50 and 59 years old with colorectal cancer. The chain couples TRBV10-3 to TRBJ2-3; 8 positions agree with TRBD1. Sequenced input: PBMCs. This chain's CDR3 is CAISEFDRGSTDTQYF. The CDR3 nucleotides read TGTGCCATCAGTGAGTTCGACAGGGGAAGCACAGATACGCAGTATTTT.